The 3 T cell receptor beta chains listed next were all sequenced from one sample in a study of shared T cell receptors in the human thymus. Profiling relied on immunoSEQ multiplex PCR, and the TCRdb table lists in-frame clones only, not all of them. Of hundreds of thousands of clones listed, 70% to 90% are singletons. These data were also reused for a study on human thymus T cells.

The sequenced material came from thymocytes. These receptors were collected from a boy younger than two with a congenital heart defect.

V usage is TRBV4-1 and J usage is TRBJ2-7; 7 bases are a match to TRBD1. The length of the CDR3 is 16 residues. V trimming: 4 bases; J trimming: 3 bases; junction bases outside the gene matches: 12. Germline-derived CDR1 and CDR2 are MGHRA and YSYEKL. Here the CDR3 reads CASSPSYRQGVYEQYF. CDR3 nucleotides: TGCGCCAGCAGCCCATCGTACAGGCAGGGGGTCTACGAGCAGTACTTC.

The CDR3 is CASSLKERQGSDGELFF. The CDR3 DNA sequence: TGTGCCAGCAGCTTAAAGGAACGACAGGGGTCGGACGGGGAGCTGTTTTTT. The chain recombines TRBV5-4 with TRBJ2-2, with 8 bases identical to TRBD1. Germline CDR1 and CDR2: SGHNT and YYREEE (reference sequence). V shed 2 bases and J 7 bases; nucleotides not matched to a gene: 13. This CDR3 has 17 residues.

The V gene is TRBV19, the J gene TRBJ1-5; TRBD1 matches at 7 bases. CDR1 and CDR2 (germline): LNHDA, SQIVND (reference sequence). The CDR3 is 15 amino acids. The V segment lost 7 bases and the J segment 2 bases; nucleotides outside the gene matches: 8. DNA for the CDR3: TGTGCCAGTATCGCCGGGACAGCGGGCAATCAGCCCCAGCATTTT. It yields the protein CASIAGTAGNQPQHF.